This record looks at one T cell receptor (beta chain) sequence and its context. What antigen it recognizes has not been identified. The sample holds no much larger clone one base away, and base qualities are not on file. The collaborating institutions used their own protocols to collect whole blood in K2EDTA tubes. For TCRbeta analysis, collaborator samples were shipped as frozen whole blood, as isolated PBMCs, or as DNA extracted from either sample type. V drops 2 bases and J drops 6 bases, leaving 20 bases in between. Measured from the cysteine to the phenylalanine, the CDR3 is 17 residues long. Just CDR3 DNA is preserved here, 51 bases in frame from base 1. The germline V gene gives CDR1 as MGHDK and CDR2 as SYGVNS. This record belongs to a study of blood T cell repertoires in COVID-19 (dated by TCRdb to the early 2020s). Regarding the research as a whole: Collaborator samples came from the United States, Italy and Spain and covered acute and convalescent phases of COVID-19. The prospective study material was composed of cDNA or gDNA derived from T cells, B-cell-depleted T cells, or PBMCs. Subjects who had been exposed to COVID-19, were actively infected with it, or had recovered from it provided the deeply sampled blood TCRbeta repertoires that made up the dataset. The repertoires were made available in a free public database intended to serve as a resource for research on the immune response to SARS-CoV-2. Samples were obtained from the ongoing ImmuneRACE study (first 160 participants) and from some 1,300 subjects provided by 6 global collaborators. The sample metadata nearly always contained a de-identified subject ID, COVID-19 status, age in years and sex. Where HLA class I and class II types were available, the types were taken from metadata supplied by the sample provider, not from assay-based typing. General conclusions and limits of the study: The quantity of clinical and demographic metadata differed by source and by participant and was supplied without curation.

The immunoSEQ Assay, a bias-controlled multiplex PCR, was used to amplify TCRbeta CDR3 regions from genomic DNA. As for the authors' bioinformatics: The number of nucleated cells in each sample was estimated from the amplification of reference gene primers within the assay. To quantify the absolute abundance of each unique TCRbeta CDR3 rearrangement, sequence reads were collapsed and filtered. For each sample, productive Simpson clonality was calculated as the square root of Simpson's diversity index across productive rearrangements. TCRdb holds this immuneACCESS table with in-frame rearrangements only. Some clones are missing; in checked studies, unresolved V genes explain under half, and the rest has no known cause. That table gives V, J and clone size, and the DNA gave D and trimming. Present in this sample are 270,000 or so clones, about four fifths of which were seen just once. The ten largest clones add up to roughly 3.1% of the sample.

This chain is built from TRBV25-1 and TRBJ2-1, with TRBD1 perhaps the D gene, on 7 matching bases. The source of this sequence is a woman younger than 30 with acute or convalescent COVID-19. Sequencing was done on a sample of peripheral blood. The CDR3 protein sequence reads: CASSELYRGGLGNEQFF. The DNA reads TGTGCCAGCAGTGAACTCTACAGGGGAGGCTTAGGCAATGAGCAGTTCTTC. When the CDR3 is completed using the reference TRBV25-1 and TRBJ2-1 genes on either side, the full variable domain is EADIYQTPRYLVIGTGKKITLECSQTMGHDKMYWYQQDPGMELHLIHYSYGVNSTEKGDLSSESTVSRIRTEHFPLTLESARPSHTSQYLCASSELYRGGLGNEQFFGPGTRLTVL.